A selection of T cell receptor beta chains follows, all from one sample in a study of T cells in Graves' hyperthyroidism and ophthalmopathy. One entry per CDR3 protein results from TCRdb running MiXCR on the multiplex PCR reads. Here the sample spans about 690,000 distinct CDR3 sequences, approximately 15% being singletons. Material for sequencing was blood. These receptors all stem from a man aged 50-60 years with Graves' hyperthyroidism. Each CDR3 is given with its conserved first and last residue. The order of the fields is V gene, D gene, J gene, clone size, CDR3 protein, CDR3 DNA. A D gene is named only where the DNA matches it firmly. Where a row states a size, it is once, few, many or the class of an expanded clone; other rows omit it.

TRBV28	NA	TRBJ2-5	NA	CASSLVAQETQHF	TGTGCCAGCAGTCTTGTGGCCCAAGAGACCCAGCACTTC
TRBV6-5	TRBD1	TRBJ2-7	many	CASSYRTGSSYEQYF	TGTGCCAGCAGTTACCGGACAGGTAGCTCCTACGAGCAGTACTTC
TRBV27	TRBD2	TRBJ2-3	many	CASSSWGGDAPDTQYF	TGTGCCAGCAGTTCTTGGGGGGGTGATGCCCCAGATACGCAGTATTTT
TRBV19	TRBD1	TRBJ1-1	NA	CASSIGQGLNTEAFF	TGTGCCAGTAGTATAGGACAGGGTCTGAACACTGAAGCTTTCTTT
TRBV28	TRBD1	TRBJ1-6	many	CASSAPGQGYSPLHF	TGTGCCAGCAGTGCCCCGGGACAGGGGTATTCACCCCTCCACTTT
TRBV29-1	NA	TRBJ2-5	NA	CSVLEQGETQHF	TGCAGCGTTCTGGAGCAGGGAGAGACCCAGCACTTC
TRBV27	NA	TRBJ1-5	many	CASSLGRGQQPQHF	TGTGCCAGCAGTTTAGGCAGAGGTCAACAGCCCCAGCATTTT
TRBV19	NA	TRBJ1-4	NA	CASSPSAGSVEKLFF	TGTGCCAGTAGTCCCAGCGCAGGGAGTGTGGAAAAACTGTTTTTT
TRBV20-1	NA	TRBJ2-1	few	CSARDFGLAENYNEQFF	TGCAGTGCTAGAGACTTTGGGTTAGCGGAAAACTACAATGAGCAGTTCTTC
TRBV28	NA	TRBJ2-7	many	CASSLTGLPYEQYF	TGTGCCAGCAGTTTGACTGGACTACCCTACGAGCAGTACTTC
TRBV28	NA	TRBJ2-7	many	CASSSSVGREQYF	TGTGCCAGCTCCTCTAGTGTGGGTCGGGAGCAGTACTTC
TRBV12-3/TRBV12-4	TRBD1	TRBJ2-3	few	CASTRGQGASDTQYF	TGTGCCAGCACGCGAGGACAGGGGGCGTCAGATACGCAGTATTTT
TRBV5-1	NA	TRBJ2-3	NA	CASSSGQNTQYF	TGCGCCAGCAGCTCCGGACAGAATACGCAGTATTTT
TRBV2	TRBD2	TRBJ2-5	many	CASSESTGGPVETQYF	TGTGCCAGCAGTGAATCGACGGGAGGGCCCGTGGAGACCCAGTACTTC
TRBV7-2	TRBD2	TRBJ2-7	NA	CASSLPGTSGYGQYF	TGTGCCAGCAGCTTGCCCGGGACTAGCGGCTACGGGCAGTACTTC
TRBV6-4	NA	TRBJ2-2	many	CASSVDNTGELFF	TGTGCCAGCAGTGTGGACAACACCGGGGAGCTGTTTTTT
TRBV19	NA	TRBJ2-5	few	CASSPRPIRQETQYF	TGTGCCAGTAGTCCCCGACCCATAAGGCAGGAGACCCAGTACTTC
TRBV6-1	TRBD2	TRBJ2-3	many	CASSESGGTGGTDTQYF	TGTGCCAGCAGTGAATCGGGGGGGACGGGGGGCACAGATACGCAGTATTTT
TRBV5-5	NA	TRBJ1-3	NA	CASSSNSGNTIYF	TGTGCCAGCAGCTCGAACTCTGGAAACACCATATATTTT
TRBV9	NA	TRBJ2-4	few	CASSVEAVGGKNIQYF	TGTGCCAGCAGCGTAGAGGCGGTGGGCGGCAAAAACATTCAGTACTTC
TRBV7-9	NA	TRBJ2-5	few	CASSLVTGEETQYF	TGTGCCAGCAGCTTAGTTACAGGAGAAGAGACCCAGTACTTC
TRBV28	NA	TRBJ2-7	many	CASSFRQGLAYEQYF	TGTGCCAGCAGTTTCCGGCAGGGTTTGGCCTACGAGCAGTACTTC
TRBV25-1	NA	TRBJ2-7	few	CASSEHSNYEQYF	TGTGCCAGCAGTGAACACAGCAACTACGAGCAGTACTTC
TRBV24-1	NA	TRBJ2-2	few	CATCDPNTGGLFF	TGTGCCACCTGCGACCCGAACACCGGGGGGCTGTTTTTT
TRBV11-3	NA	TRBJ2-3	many	CASSPTVGGTDTQYF	TGTGCCAGCAGCCCCACCGTGGGGGGCACAGATACGCAGTATTTT
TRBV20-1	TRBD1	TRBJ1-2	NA	CSAPGTAFNYGYTF	TGCAGTGCTCCCGGGACAGCCTTTAACTATGGCTACACCTTC
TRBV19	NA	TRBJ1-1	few	CASSIPTDVNTEAFF	TGTGCCAGTAGTATCCCGACAGATGTGAACACTGAAGCTTTCTTT
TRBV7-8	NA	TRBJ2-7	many	CASSLGDSEQYF	TGTGCCAGCAGCTTGGGGGATTCCGAGCAGTACTTC
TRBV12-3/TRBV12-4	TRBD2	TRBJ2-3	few	CASSLAHRLAGPTRGDTQYF	TGTGCCAGCAGTTTAGCTCACCGGTTAGCGGGACCAACACGCGGAGATACGCAGTATTTT
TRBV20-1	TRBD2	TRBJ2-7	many	CSAPLFSGRGEQYF	TGCAGTGCTCCACTATTTAGCGGGAGAGGCGAGCAGTACTTC
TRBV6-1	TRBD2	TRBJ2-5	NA	CASSYSSGRFGETQYF	TGTGCCAGCAGTTATTCTAGCGGGAGGTTTGGTGAGACCCAGTACTTC
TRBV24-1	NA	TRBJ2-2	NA	CATSDLRGAGTGELFF	TGTGCCACCAGTGATTTGCGAGGGGCCGGCACCGGGGAGCTGTTTTTT
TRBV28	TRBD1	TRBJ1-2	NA	CASSPPDRSGYTF	TGTGCCAGCAGTCCCCCGGACAGGAGTGGCTACACCTTC
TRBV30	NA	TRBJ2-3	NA	CAWSVIRGTDTQYF	TGTGCCTGGAGTGTTATAAGAGGCACAGATACGCAGTATTTT
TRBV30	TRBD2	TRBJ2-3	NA	CAWSPRTSGAPDTQYF	TGTGCCTGGAGTCCACGGACTAGCGGGGCCCCTGATACGCAGTATTTT
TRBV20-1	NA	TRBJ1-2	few	CSATMRGYTF	TGCAGTGCAACAATGCGTGGCTACACCTTC
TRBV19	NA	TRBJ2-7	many	CASSIEAGAYEQYF	TGTGCCAGTAGTATAGAGGCAGGAGCCTACGAGCAGTACTTC
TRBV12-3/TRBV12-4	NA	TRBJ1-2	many	CASSRDRIYGYTF	TGTGCCAGCAGCCGTGACAGAATTTATGGCTACACCTTC
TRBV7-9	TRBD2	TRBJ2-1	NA	CASSLALAGVGNEQFF	TGTGCCAGCAGCTTAGCCCTAGCGGGAGTAGGCAATGAGCAGTTCTTC
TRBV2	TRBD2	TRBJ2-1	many	CASRTGLAGGNEQFF	TGTGCCAGCAGAACGGGACTAGCGGGAGGAAATGAGCAGTTCTTC
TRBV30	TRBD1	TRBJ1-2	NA	CAWNINRGWGYTF	TGTGCCTGGAATATCAACAGGGGTTGGGGCTACACCTTC
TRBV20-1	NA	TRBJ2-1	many	CSARDPQYNEQFF	TGCAGTGCTAGAGATCCGCAATACAATGAGCAGTTCTTC
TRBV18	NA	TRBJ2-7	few	CASSPPSIDSDEQYF	TGTGCCAGCTCACCACCGTCAATAGACAGCGACGAGCAGTACTTC
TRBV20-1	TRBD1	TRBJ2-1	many	CSARNRDRVGAEQFF	TGCAGTGCTAGGAACCGGGACAGGGTAGGTGCTGAGCAGTTCTTC
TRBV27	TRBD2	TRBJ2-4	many	CASSLWGGGPGIQYF	TGTGCCAGCAGTTTATGGGGGGGTGGGCCTGGCATTCAGTACTTC
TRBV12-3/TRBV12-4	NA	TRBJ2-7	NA	CASSPGLQNHEQYF	TGTGCCAGCAGCCCGGGACTCCAGAACCACGAGCAGTACTTC
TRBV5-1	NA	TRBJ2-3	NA	CASSPSPLSTDTQYF	TGCGCCAGCAGCCCCTCCCCGCTTAGCACAGATACGCAGTATTTT
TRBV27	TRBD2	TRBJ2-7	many	CASSLSGGGISYEQYF	TGTGCCAGCAGTTTATCTGGGGGAGGGATTTCCTACGAGCAGTACTTC
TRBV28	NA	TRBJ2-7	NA	CASSLSSGQSSYEQYF	TGTGCCAGCAGTTTATCCTCCGGGCAGAGCTCCTACGAGCAGTACTTC
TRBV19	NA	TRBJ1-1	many	CASSITLSAEAFF	TGTGCCAGTAGTATTACTCTATCAGCTGAAGCTTTCTTT
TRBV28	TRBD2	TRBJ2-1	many	CASSPIAGGYNEQFF	TGTGCCAGCAGTCCTATAGCGGGAGGTTACAATGAGCAGTTCTTC
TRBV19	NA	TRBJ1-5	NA	CASSIGARGNQPQHF	TGTGCCAGTAGTATAGGGGCGCGTGGCAATCAGCCCCAGCATTTT
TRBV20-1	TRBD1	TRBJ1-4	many	CSARVPGGLSEKLFF	TGCAGTGCTAGAGTCCCAGGGGGCTTATCTGAAAAACTGTTTTTT
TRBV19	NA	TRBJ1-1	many	CASSIHVISGGPNTEAFF	TGTGCCAGTAGTATTCATGTCATTTCGGGCGGTCCGAACACTGAAGCTTTCTTT
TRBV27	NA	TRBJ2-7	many	CASRPGADYPYEQYF	TGTGCCAGCAGGCCCGGGGCAGACTATCCCTACGAGCAGTACTTC
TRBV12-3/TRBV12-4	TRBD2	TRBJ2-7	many	CASSSGLAENYEQYF	TGTGCCAGCAGTTCGGGACTAGCGGAGAACTACGAGCAGTACTTC
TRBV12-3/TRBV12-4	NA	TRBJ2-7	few	CASSPLIRRSSYEQCF	TGTGCCAGCAGTCCACTTATAAGGCGCAGCTCCTACGAGCAGTGCTTC
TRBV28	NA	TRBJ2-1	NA	CASSSRLAYNEQFF	TGTGCCAGCAGCTCCAGATTAGCTTACAATGAGCAGTTCTTC